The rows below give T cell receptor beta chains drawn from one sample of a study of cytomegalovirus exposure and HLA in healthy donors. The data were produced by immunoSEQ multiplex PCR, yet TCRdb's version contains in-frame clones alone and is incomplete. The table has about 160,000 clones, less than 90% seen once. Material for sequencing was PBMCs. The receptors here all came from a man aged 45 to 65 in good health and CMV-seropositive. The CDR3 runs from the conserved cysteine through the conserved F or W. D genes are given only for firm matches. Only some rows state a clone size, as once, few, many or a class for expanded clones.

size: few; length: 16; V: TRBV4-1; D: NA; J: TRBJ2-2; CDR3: CASSQDPGVNTGELFF; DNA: TGCGCCAGCAGCCAAGATCCGGGGGTTAACACCGGGGAGCTGTTTTTT
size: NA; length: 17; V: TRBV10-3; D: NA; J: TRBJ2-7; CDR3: CAISEGGLRQGGGEQYF; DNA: TGTGCCATCAGTGAGGGAGGGCTGAGACAGGGCGGAGGGGAGCAGTACTTC
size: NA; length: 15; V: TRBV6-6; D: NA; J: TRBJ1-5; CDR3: CASSYGQVSNQPQHF; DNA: TGTGCCAGCAGTTATGGCCAGGTTAGCAATCAGCCCCAGCATTTT
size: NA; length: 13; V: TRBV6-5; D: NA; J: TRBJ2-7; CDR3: CASSYSSAYEQYF; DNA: TGTGCCAGCAGTTACTCGAGTGCTTACGAGCAGTACTTC
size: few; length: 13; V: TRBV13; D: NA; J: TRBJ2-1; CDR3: CASSLVGYNEQFF; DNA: TGTGCCAGCAGCTTAGTCGGCTACAATGAGCAGTTCTTC
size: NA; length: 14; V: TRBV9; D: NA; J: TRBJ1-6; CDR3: CASSVGGGNSPLHF; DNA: TGTGCCAGCAGCGTAGGAGGAGGTAATTCACCCCTCCACTTT
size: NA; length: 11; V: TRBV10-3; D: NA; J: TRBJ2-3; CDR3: CATLLVDTQYF; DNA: TGTGCCACCTTACTTGTAGATACGCAGTATTTT
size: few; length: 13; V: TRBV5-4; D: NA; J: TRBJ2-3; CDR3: CASSLAGGDTQYF; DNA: TGTGCCAGCAGCTTGGCGGGCGGGGATACGCAGTATTTT
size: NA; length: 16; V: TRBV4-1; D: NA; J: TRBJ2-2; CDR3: CASSQDRGLGTGELFF; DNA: TGCGCCAGCAGCCAAGATAGAGGTTTGGGCACCGGGGAGCTGTTTTTT
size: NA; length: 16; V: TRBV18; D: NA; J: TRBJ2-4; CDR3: CASSPNSGVAKNIQYF; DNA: TGTGCCAGCTCACCGAATTCAGGGGTCGCCAAAAACATTCAGTACTTC
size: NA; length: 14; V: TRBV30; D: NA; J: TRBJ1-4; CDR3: CAWTRMDVNEKLFF; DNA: TGTGCCTGGACGCGGATGGATGTTAATGAAAAACTGTTTTTT
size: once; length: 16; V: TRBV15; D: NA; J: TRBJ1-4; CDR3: CATSRDRAGLNEKLFF; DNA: TGTGCCACCAGCAGAGATAGAGCGGGACTAAATGAAAAACTGTTTTTT
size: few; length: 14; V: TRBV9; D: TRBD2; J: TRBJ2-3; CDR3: CASSSGLWDDTQYF; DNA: TGTGCCAGCAGCTCGGGACTATGGGATGATACGCAGTATTTT
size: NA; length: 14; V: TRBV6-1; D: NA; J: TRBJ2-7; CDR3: CASSEPGGVRPGYF; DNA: TGTGCCAGCAGTGAACCGGGGGGCGTACGACCCGGATACTTC
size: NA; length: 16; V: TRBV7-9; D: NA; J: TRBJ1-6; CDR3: CASSHVRGSYNSPLHF; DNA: TGTGCCAGCAGCCATGTTCGGGGCTCCTATAATTCACCCCTCCACTTT
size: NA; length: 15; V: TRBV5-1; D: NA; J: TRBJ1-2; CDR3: CASSLNPGQMDGYTF; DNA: TGCGCCAGCAGCTTGAATCCCGGACAGATGGATGGCTACACCTTC
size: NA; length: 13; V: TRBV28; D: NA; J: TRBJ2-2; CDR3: CASRTGNTGELFF; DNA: TGTGCCAGTCGTACAGGGAACACCGGGGAGCTGTTTTTT
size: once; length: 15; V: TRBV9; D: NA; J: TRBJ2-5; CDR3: CASSVVGTRGETQYF; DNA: TGTGCCAGCAGCGTAGTAGGGACAAGAGGGGAGACCCAGTACTTC
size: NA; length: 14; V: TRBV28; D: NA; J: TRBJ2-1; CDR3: CASSLTSSYNEQFF; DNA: TGTGCCAGCAGCCTGACTAGCTCCTACAATGAGCAGTTCTTC
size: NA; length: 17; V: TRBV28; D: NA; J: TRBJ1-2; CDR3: CASSSLPGQTSDYGYTF; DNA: TGTGCCAGCAGTTCCCTTCCCGGACAGACATCTGACTATGGCTACACCTTC
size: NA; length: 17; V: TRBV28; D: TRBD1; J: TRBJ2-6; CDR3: CASSTTTGASGANVLTF; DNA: TGTGCCAGCAGTACAACTACAGGGGCCTCTGGGGCCAACGTCCTGACTTTC
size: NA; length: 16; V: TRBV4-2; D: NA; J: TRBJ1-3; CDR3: CASSQEFRFSGNTIYF; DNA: TGTGCCAGCAGCCAAGAATTCCGGTTCTCTGGAAACACCATATATTTT
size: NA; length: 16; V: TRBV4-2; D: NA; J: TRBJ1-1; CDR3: CASSQEGSRGGTEAFF; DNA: TGTGCCAGCAGCCAAGAAGGATCCAGGGGCGGCACTGAAGCTTTCTTT
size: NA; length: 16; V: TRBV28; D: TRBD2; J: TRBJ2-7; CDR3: CASSPPTSGRGREQYF; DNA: TGTGCCAGCAGTCCGCCCACTAGCGGGAGAGGTCGCGAGCAGTACTTC
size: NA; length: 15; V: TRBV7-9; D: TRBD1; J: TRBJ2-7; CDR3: CASSWTGPLSYEQYF; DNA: TGTGCCAGCAGCTGGACAGGGCCTTTATCCTACGAGCAGTACTTC
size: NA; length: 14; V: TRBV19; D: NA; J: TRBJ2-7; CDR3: CASRRTASTYEQYF; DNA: TGTGCCAGTAGGCGGACAGCCTCAACCTACGAGCAGTACTTC
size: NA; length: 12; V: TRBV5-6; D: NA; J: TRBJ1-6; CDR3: CASSSYNSPLHF; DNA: TGTGCCAGCAGCTCTTATAATTCACCCCTCCACTTT
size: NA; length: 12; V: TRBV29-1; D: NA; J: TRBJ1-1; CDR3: CSALERNTEAFF; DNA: TGCAGTGCTCTAGAACGGAACACTGAAGCTTTCTTT
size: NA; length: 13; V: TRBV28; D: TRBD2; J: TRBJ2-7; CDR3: CASRTSGVYEQYF; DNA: TGTGCCAGCCGGACTAGCGGGGTGTACGAGCAGTACTTC
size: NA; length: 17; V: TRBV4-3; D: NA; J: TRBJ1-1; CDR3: CASSQDRAREMNTEAFF; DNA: TGCGCCAGCAGCCAAGACAGGGCAAGAGAAATGAACACTGAAGCTTTCTTT
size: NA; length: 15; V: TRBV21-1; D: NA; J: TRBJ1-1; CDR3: CASSKEGGVNTEAFF; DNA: TGTGCCAGCAGCAAAGAGGGAGGGGTGAACACTGAAGCTTTCTTT
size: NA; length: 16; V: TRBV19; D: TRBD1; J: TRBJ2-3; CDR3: CASRKTGAQGTDTQYF; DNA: TGTGCCAGTAGGAAAACAGGGGCACAAGGCACAGATACGCAGTATTTT
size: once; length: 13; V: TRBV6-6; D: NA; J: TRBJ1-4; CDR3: CASSWGVNEKLFF; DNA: TGTGCCAGCTCTTGGGGGGTTAATGAAAAACTGTTTTTT
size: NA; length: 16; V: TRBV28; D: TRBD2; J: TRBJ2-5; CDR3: CASSFVLARGWETQYF; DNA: TGTGCCAGCAGTTTCGTCCTCGCGCGGGGGTGGGAGACCCAGTACTTC
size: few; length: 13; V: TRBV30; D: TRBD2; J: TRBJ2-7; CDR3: CAWTSGRPGEQYF; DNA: TGTGCCTGGACTAGCGGGAGGCCCGGGGAGCAGTACTTC
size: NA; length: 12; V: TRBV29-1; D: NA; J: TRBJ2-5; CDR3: CSVAGHEGTQYF; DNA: TGCAGCGTCGCCGGACATGAAGGGACCCAGTACTTC